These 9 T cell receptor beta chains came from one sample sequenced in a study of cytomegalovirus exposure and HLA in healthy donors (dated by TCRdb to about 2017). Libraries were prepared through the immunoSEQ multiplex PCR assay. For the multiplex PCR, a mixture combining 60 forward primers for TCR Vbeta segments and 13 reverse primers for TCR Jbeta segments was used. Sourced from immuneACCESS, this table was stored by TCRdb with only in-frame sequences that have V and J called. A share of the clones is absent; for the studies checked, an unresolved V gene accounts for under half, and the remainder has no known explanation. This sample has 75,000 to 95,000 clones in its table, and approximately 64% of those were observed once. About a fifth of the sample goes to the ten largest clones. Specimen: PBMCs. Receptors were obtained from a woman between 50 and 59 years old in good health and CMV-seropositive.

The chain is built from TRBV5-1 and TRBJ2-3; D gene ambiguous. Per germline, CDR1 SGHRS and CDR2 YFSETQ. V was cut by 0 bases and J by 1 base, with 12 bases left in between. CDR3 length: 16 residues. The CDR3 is CASSLAVLERTDTQYF. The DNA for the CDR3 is TGCGCCAGCAGCTTGGCCGTTCTGGAGCGCACAGATACGCAGTATTTT.

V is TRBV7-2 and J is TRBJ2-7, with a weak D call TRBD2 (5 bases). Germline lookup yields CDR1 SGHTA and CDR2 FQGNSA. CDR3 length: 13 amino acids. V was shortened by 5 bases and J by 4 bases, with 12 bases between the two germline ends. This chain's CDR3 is CASSPGLEYEQYF. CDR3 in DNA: TGTGCCAGCAGCCCCGGACTGGAATACGAGCAGTACTTC.

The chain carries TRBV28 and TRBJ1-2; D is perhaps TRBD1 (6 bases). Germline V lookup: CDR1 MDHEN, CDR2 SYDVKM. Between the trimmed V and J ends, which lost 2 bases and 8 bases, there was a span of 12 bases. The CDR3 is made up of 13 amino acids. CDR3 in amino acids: CASSLVGAPGYTF. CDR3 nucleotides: TGTGCCAGCAGTTTAGTGGGGGCGCCAGGCTACACCTTC.

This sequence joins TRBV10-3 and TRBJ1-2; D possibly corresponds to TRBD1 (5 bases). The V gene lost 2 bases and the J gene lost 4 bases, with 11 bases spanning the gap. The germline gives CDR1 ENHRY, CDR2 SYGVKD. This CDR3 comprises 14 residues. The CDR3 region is CAISEDRDFYGYTF. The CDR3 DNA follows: TGTGCCATCAGTGAGGACCGGGACTTCTATGGCTACACCTTC.

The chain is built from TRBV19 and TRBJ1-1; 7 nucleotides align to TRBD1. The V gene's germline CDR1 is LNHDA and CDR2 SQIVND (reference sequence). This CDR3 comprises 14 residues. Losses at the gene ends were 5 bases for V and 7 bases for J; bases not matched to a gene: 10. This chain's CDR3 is CASSPQGINFEAFF. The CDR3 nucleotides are TGTGCCAGTAGTCCACAGGGGATTAATTTTGAAGCTTTCTTT.

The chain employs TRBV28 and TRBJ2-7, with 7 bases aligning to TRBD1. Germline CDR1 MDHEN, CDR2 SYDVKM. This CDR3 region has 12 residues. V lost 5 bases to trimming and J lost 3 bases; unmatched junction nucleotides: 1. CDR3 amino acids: CASSRGRYEQYF. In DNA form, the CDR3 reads TGTGCCAGCAGTAGGGGGCGCTACGAGCAGTACTTC.

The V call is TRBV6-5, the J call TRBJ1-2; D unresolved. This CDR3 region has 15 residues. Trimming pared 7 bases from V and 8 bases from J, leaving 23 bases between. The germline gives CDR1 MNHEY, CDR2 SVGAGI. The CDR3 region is CASIYGTVLEGGYTF. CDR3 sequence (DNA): TGTGCCAGCATCTACGGTACGGTACTAGAGGGAGGCTACACCTTC.

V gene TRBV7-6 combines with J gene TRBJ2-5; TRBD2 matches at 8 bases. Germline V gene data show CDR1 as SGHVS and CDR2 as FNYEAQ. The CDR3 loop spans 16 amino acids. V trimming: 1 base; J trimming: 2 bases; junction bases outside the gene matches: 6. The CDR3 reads CASSLDVRGDQETQYF. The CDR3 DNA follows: TGTGCCAGCAGCTTAGATGTGCGGGGGGATCAAGAGACCCAGTACTTC.

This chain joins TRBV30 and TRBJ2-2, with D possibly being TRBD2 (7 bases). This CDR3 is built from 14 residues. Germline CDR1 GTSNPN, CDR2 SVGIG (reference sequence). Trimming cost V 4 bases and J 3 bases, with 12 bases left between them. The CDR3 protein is CAWKAGAHTGELFF. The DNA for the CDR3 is TGTGCCTGGAAGGCGGGGGCCCACACCGGGGAGCTGTTTTTT.